This TCR beta chain was identified during a study of cytomegalovirus exposure and HLA in healthy donors. Broader study findings: In most subjects, TCR beta sequences reportedly gave accurate predictions of HLA-A and HLA-B alleles.

V gave up 1 base and J gave up 4 bases; unmatched junction bases: 12. CDR1 and CDR2 from the germline V gene are SGHTA and FQGNSA. The CDR3 is 18 residues long. Primers: 60 Vbeta forward and 13 Jbeta reverse. Method: immunoSEQ multiplex PCR; TCRdb's copy keeps in-frame clones and lacks some. The repertoire holds about 160,000 clones, about three quarters seen once, with 2% to 2.5% in the top ten. A word on this clone: Its target is unknown.

The sequence was obtained from a female donor in good health and CMV-seronegative. The sequenced material came from PBMCs. The chain carries TRBV7-2 and TRBJ2-3; TRBD2 agrees at 9 bases. The CDR3 sequence: CASSLELAGSSFADTQYF. In DNA form, the CDR3 reads TGTGCCAGCAGCTTAGAACTAGCGGGTTCGAGTTTTGCAGATACGCAGTATTTT.